The clone carrying this T cell receptor (beta chain) was detected a few times. Its matching antigen is unknown. The sample comes from a study of T-cell memory formation after mild COVID-19. General study findings and limits: Second-wave clones that peaked on day 37 lacked confirmed SARS-CoV-2 specificity.

TCRdb re-called the 5' RACE reads with MiXCR, one entry per CDR3 protein. Among about 240,000 distinct CDR3 sequences, 9.4% were seen once, and the ten largest hold around a fifth. There are 17 residues in the CDR3. The ends lost 6 bases at V and 1 base at J; junction bases unmatched: 8. Germline CDR1 reads DFQATT; CDR2 reads SNEGSKA (reference sequence). The receptor was isolated from a young man who had mild COVID-19 (a few samples of this study predate the infection). Cell type and time point are not known. The gene calls are TRBV20-1 and TRBJ2-1; 14 bases agree with TRBD2. Sequencing used PBMCs or a T cell subset sorted from them (not recorded which). CDR3 region: CSALTSGGAGSYNEQFF. The CDR3 DNA reads TGCAGTGCCCTGACTAGCGGGGGGGCCGGGTCCTACAATGAGCAGTTCTTC.